Reported below is one T cell receptor beta chain. No antigen is known for it. This CDR3 has 13 residues. The V and J ends lost 5 bases and 5 bases respectively, with 12 bases between them. The germline V gene encodes CDR1 SGHTA and CDR2 FQGTGA. These data belong to a study of cytomegalovirus exposure and HLA in healthy donors. Study-wide background: Among around 180 million T cells, an earlier analysis found 90 million to 130 million unique TCR beta sequences.

Both 60 Vbeta primers and 13 Jbeta primers went into the PCR. In the original analysis: Roughly 80 million unique TCR beta chains, 9 million to 11 million shared, were counted in a later analysis. Generated by immunoSEQ multiplex PCR, the TCRdb table keeps only in-frame clones and is missing some. Clone size and the V and J calls come from that table; the DNA yielded D and trimming. The data contain roughly 150,000 clones, roughly 85% of them singletons. Study-wide results and caveats: Links to common viral pathogens appeared, in a later analysis, for several of the most significant clusters.

The chain joins TRBV7-3 to TRBJ2-5, with D perhaps matching TRBD1 (6 bases). The receptor's source is a woman aged 25-40 years in good health and CMV-seronegative. What was sequenced was PBMCs. The CDR3 sequence is CASSKQGMETQYF. The CDR3 DNA sequence: TGTGCCAGCAGCAAACAGGGTATGGAGACCCAGTACTTC.